The entry that follows covers one TCR beta chain sequence. Its antigen remains unknown. This record belongs to a study of spatial heterogeneity in lung cancer. For the study at large: There were consistently more beta-chain sequences detected than alpha-chain sequences. The study's findings and limits: Tumor mutation counts were tracked by expanded intratumoral alpha and beta TCR counts.

MiXCR was run by TCRdb on the 5' RACE reads, yielding one entry per CDR3 protein. The sample includes around 11,000 distinct CDR3 sequences, roughly 8% seen only once; the top ten take about 20%. Trimming removed 2 bases from V and 1 base from J, with 8 bases in between. The CDR3 runs 14 residues. Germline assignment: CDR1 MNHNY and CDR2 SVGAGI (reference sequence). Time point specified: sample taken at primary tumor resection. Samples came from 60 to 75 TRACERx patients with untreated early-stage lung cancer. Extraction of whole RNA from tumor, nontumor lung or frozen PBMC preceded unsorted sequencing.

The source was lung tumor tissue, collected at surgery. This sequence originates from a female donor with early-stage non-small cell lung cancer. The chain is built from TRBV6-6 and TRBJ2-5; unclear D gene. CDR3 amino acids: CASSYIRIQETQYF. The CDR3 DNA follows: TGTGCCAGCAGTTACATCAGGATCCAAGAGACCCAGTACTTC.